The 22 T cell receptor beta chains in this list originate from one sample, sequenced in a study of blood T cell repertoires in COVID-19. Clones were sequenced by immunoSEQ multiplex PCR, and TCRdb holds only the in-frame ones, with some missing. This table has hundreds of thousands of clones, approximately 90% appearing once. Sequenced input: PBMCs or T cells enriched from blood (not recorded which). These receptor sequences come from a man aged 45-65 years who had been exposed to COVID-19.

This clone was seen just once. The chain recombines TRBV5-5 with TRBJ1-1, with TRBD1 matching 7 bases. Germline V lookup: CDR1 SGHKS, CDR2 YYEKEE (reference sequence). The CDR3 contains 15 residues. V shed 5 bases and J 3 bases; nucleotides not matched to a gene: 10. CDR3 DNA: TGTGCCAGCAGGCTGTCCGGGACAGCATACACTGAAGCTTTCTTT. This encodes CASRLSGTAYTEAFF. The variable domain in full, with the rest retrieved from reference TRBV5-5 and TRBJ1-1, is DAGVTQSPTHLIKTRGQQVTLRCSPISGHKSVSWYQQVLGQGPQFIFQYYEKEERGRGNFPDRFSARQFPNYSSELNVNALLLGDSALYLCASRLSGTAYTEAFFGQGTRLTVV.

This chain joins TRBV24-1 and TRBJ2-4; TRBD1 matches at 7 bases. This CDR3 contains 13 residues. In germline, CDR1 is KGHDR, CDR2 SFDVKD. J gave up 6 bases and V 6 bases, and 4 bases lay outside the gene matches. The CDR3: CATSRTGVNIQYF. Written as DNA, the CDR3 is TGTGCCACCAGTAGGACAGGAGTAAACATTCAGTACTTC.

This clone was picked up one time. The V call is TRBV18, the J call TRBJ1-3; TRBD1 is a possible D gene (6 bases). The CDR3 runs 20 residues. Trimming removed 3 bases from V and 1 base from J, with 25 bases in between. Germline loops: CDR1 KGHSH, CDR2 LQKENI. The CDR3 here is CASSPQGTFAWKKSGNTIYF. The CDR3 nucleotides are TGTGCCAGCTCACCCCAAGGGACATTCGCGTGGAAGAAATCTGGAAACACCATATATTTT.

The chain's CDR3 is CASASFVYSNQPQHF. For the CDR3, the DNA is TGTGCCAGCGCCTCGTTCGTCTATAGCAATCAGCCCCAGCATTTT. V is TRBV28 and J is TRBJ1-5, with D unresolved. This CDR3 is 15 amino acids long. Germline loops: CDR1 MDHEN, CDR2 SYDVKM. Trimming pared 8 bases from V and 0 bases from J, leaving 14 bases between. Full variable domain (remainder filled in from reference TRBV28 and TRBJ1-5): DVKVTQSSRYLVKRTGEKVFLECVQDMDHENMFWYRQDPGLGLRLIYFSYDVKMKEKGDIPEGYSVSREKKERFSLILESASTNQTSMYLCASASFVYSNQPQHFGDGTRLSIL.

This chain uses TRBV9 with TRBJ1-4; TRBD1 aligns across 7 bases. The junction had 5 bases not matched to a gene; V was cut back by 3 bases and J by 6 bases. Looked up from germline, CDR1 is SGDLS and CDR2 is YYNGEE. There are 14 residues in the CDR3. CDR3 sequence (DNA): TGTGCCAGCAGCGGAACAGGGGTCTATGAAAAACTGTTTTTT. Translation: CASSGTGVYEKLFF.

V is TRBV5-1 and J is TRBJ2-6; maybe TRBD1 (6 bases). Between the trimmed V and J ends, which lost 7 bases and 0 bases, there was a span of 11 bases. This CDR3 has 15 amino acids. Germline V gene data show CDR1 as SGHRS and CDR2 as YFSETQ. CDR3 coding DNA: TGCGCCAGCGCTGACAGGAGCTCTGGGGCCAACGTCCTGACTTTC. Translation gives CASADRSSGANVLTF.

This clone occurred a few times. The chain joins TRBV6-1 to TRBJ1-6; tentatively, D is TRBD1 (5 bases). The CDR3 is 14 residues long. Germline CDR1 reads MNHNS; CDR2 reads SASEGT. V was pared by 5 bases and J by 9 bases, with 14 bases between. The chain's CDR3 is CASSSPGNFSPLHF. In DNA, the CDR3 is TGTGCCAGCAGTTCGCCAGGGAACTTTTCACCCCTCCACTTT.

The chain carries TRBV2 and TRBJ1-1; tentative D call: TRBD1 (6 bases). Trimming cost V 5 bases and J 0 bases, with 16 bases left between them. This CDR3 spans 16 amino acids. Germline V gene data show CDR1 as SNHLY and CDR2 as FYNNEI. The CDR3 sequence: CASSSYSTGLNTEAFF. CDR3 bases: TGTGCCAGCAGTTCCTATTCGACAGGCCTGAACACTGAAGCTTTCTTT.

This chain uses TRBV9 with TRBJ2-1, with a tentative D call TRBD2 (6 bases). The V gene lost 4 bases and the J gene lost 3 bases, with 11 bases spanning the gap. This CDR3 spans 14 amino acids. CDR1 and CDR2 from the germline V gene are SGDLS and YYNGEE. The CDR3 region is CASSPREHYNEQFF. The CDR3 coding sequence is TGTGCCAGCAGCCCCCGGGAGCACTACAATGAGCAGTTCTTC. The whole variable domain, remainder taken from reference TRBV9 and TRBJ2-1, is DSGVTQTPKHLITATGQRVTLRCSPRSGDLSVYWYQQSLDQGLQFLIQYYNGEERAKGNILERFSAQQFPDLHSELNLSSLELGDSALYFCASSPREHYNEQFFGPGTRLTVL.

The V call is TRBV11-3, the J call TRBJ2-7; 7 bases map to TRBD1. CDR3 length: 14 residues. Losses at the gene ends were 2 bases for V and 2 bases for J; bases not matched to a gene: 3. Germline V gene sequence: CDR1 SGHNT, CDR2 YENEEA. The CDR3 bases are TGTGCCAGCAGCTTAAACACAGGGGCCTACGAGCAGTACGTC. It specifies CASSLNTGAYEQYV.

The chain combines TRBV28 with TRBJ1-2; 7 bases match TRBD1. Germline V gene sequence: CDR1 MDHEN, CDR2 SYDVKM. The junction had 13 bases not matched to a gene; V was cut back by 6 bases and J by 0 bases. The CDR3 has 17 amino acids. CDR3 amino acids: CASRSRQGGPTNYGYTF. CDR3 nucleotides: TGTGCCAGCAGAAGTCGCCAGGGGGGACCGACTAACTATGGCTACACCTTC.

This rearrangement joins TRBV5-1 to TRBJ2-3, with D tentatively TRBD1 (5 bases). The V gene's germline CDR1 is SGHRS and CDR2 YFSETQ. The CDR3 consists of 15 residues. V shed 0 bases and J shed 0 bases, with 8 bases lying between them. CDR3 in amino acids: CASSLARVSTDTQYF. In DNA, the CDR3 is TGCGCCAGCAGCTTGGCCAGGGTTAGCACAGATACGCAGTATTTT.

The chain combines TRBV5-1 with TRBJ2-1; D is possibly TRBD2 (5 bases). Trimming shortened V by 0 bases and J by 3 bases, and 13 bases separated the two germline ends. Per the germline V gene, CDR1 is SGHRS and CDR2 is YFSETQ. The CDR3 is made up of 16 amino acids. CDR3 protein: CASSLDGGWLYNEQFF. CDR3 DNA sequence: TGCGCCAGCAGCTTGGATGGCGGGTGGCTCTACAATGAGCAGTTCTTC.

The chain has TRBV5-1 and TRBJ2-6; D not certain. CDR1 and CDR2 (germline): SGHRS, YFSETQ. V lost 4 bases and J 0 bases, leaving 8 bases between the germline ends. The length of the CDR3 is 15 residues. In nucleotides, the CDR3 is TGCGCCAGCAGCATAGAGCTCTCTGGGGCCAACGTCCTGACTTTC. This sequence encodes CASSIELSGANVLTF. Looking up the rest from reference TRBV5-1 and TRBJ2-6 gives the full variable domain: KAGVTQTPRYLIKTRGQQVTLSCSPISGHRSVSWYQQTPGQGLQFLFEYFSETQRNKGNFPGRFSGRQFSNSRSEMNVSTLELGDSALYLCASSIELSGANVLTFGAGSRLTVL.

This chain connects TRBV7-3 to TRBJ1-1; D uncertain. Trimming removed 5 bases from V and 0 bases from J, with 13 bases in between. Germline V CDR1 and CDR2: SGHTA, FQGTGA. There are 15 residues in the CDR3. The CDR3 loop reads CASSPRGGMNTEAFF. DNA of the CDR3: TGTGCCAGCAGCCCCCGCGGAGGGATGAACACTGAAGCTTTCTTT.

The V gene is TRBV5-5, the J gene TRBJ2-7; 10 positions match TRBD2. The junction had 7 bases not matched to a gene; V was cut back by 1 base and J by 6 bases. CDR1 is SGHKS and CDR2 is YYEKEE in the germline V gene (reference sequence). This CDR3 contains 15 residues. CDR3 protein: CASSLLAGVQSEQYV. The CDR3 DNA is TGTGCCAGCAGCTTGCTAGCGGGAGTACAATCCGAGCAGTACGTC.

The V gene is TRBV7-2, the J gene TRBJ2-2, with TRBD1 matching over 8 bases. CDR3 length equals 15 residues. J gave up 6 bases and V 4 bases, and 7 bases lay outside the gene matches. Germline V gene sequence: CDR1 SGHTA, CDR2 FQGNSA. The CDR3 coding sequence is TGTGCCAGCAGCTCCCGGACAGGGATCCCCGGGGAGCTGTTTTTT. It encodes CASSSRTGIPGELFF.

The chain couples TRBV5-1 to TRBJ1-2; D ambiguous. This CDR3 has 13 residues. Germline-derived CDR1 and CDR2 are SGHRS and YFSETQ. Trimming pared 0 bases from V and 4 bases from J, leaving 7 bases between. For the CDR3, the DNA is TGCGCCAGCAGCTTGGCTACCTCCTATGGCTACACCTTC. Its translation: CASSLATSYGYTF.

The chain links TRBV5-1 to TRBJ2-2; 8 positions match TRBD1. V trimming: 0 bases; J trimming: 5 bases; junction bases outside the gene matches: 9. The CDR3 has 17 residues. CDR1 SGHRS and CDR2 YFSETQ come from the germline V gene. The CDR3 region is CASSLEPTGGPTGELFF. DNA of the CDR3: TGCGCCAGCAGCTTGGAGCCTACAGGGGGACCTACCGGGGAGCTGTTTTTT. The whole variable domain, remainder taken from reference TRBV5-1 and TRBJ2-2, is KAGVTQTPRYLIKTRGQQVTLSCSPISGHRSVSWYQQTPGQGLQFLFEYFSETQRNKGNFPGRFSGRQFSNSRSEMNVSTLELGDSALYLCASSLEPTGGPTGELFFGEGSRLTVL.

This chain links TRBV5-1 with TRBJ2-2; tentatively, D is TRBD2 (5 bases). CDR3 length: 17 amino acids. With 0 bases removed from V and 4 bases from J, the gap between germline ends came to 16 bases. The germline CDR1 and CDR2 sequences are SGHRS and YFSETQ. DNA of the CDR3: TGCGCCAGCAGCTTGGCCGGGGTAGAGAGGATCACCGGGGAGCTGTTTTTT. Its protein product is CASSLAGVERITGELFF.

This CDR3 reads CASSFSGRAYTGELFF. The CDR3 DNA is TGCGCCAGCAGCTTTAGCGGGAGGGCCTACACCGGGGAGCTGTTTTTT. This chain links TRBV5-1 with TRBJ2-2, with TRBD2 matching 11 bases. The CDR3 has 16 residues. CDR1 and CDR2 from the germline V gene are SGHRS and YFSETQ. With V trimmed by 2 bases and J by 3 bases, 3 bases remained unmatched.

The chain is built from TRBV11-2 and TRBJ2-7; D is undetermined. Germline CDR1 and CDR2: SGHAT and FQNNGV. V was cut by 1 base and J by 7 bases, with 8 bases left in between. CDR3 size: 12 residues. CDR3: CASSLVFGEQYV. The DNA of the CDR3 is TGTGCCAGCAGCTTAGTATTCGGGGAGCAGTACGTC.